This passage covers 20 T cell receptor beta chains from one sample sequenced in a study of molecular identifiers for immune sequencing clone quantification. Via MiXCR, TCRdb re-called the PCR reads, giving one row per CDR3 protein. The sample lists about 100,000 distinct CDR3 sequences, 21% occurring once. The specimen was naive CD8+ T cells from blood, with Jurkat cell RNA spiked in. Subset of the sample: FACS-sorted CD8+CD4-CCR7+CD45RA+ naive T cells. These receptors were obtained from a human donor in good health. Some libraries in this study had Jurkat cell RNA spiked in.

Details on this clonotype: A much larger clone differs by one base, so this may be a read error. The J gene is TRBJ1-1, the V gene TRBV27, with D possibly being TRBD1 (6 bases). Germline CDR1 and CDR2: MNHEY and SMNVEV (reference sequence). This CDR3 contains 13 residues. The CDR3 DNA sequence: TGTGTCAGCAGCCTACAGGGGAACACTGAAGCTTTCTTT. Protein sequence: CVSSLQGNTEAFF.

Remarks on this clonotype: Just one base apart from a much larger clone, this may be a read error. The rearrangement joins TRBV30 to TRBJ2-1, with a tentative D call TRBD2 (6 bases). The CDR3 runs 16 residues. CDR1 is GTSNPN, CDR2 SVGIG, per germline (reference sequence). The CDR3 DNA follows: TGTGCCTGGAGTACGGGTGGGAGGCCCTCCCACAATGAGCAGTCCTTC. Translation gives CAWSTGGRPSHNEQSF.

This clonotype was detected many times. CDR3 in amino acids: CASKDRDQETQYF. The CDR3 region has the DNA TGTGCCAGCAAAGACAGGGATCAAGAGACCCAGTACTTC. The gene calls are TRBV5-4 and TRBJ2-5; 7 nucleotides agree with TRBD1. The CDR3 spans 13 residues. Germline loops: CDR1 SGHNT, CDR2 YYREEE (reference sequence). The junction had 4 bases not matched to a gene; V was cut back by 6 bases and J by 2 bases.

In its sample, this clonotype was seen a few times. With a much larger clone just one base away, this may be a read error. The chain is built from TRBV7-6 and TRBJ2-5; D gene ambiguous. Germline V gene sequence: CDR1 SGHVS, CDR2 FNYEAQ. This CDR3 has 13 amino acids. DNA of the CDR3: TGTGCCAGCAGCTTGGCGTTCCAAGAGACCCAGTGCTTC. It encodes CASSLAFQETQCF.

This clonotype was seen at least ten times. The chain carries TRBV6-5 and TRBJ1-1; TRBD1 agrees at 8 bases. CDR3 length: 15 residues. Germline V CDR1 and CDR2: MNHEY, SVGAGI. Trimming removed 2 bases from V and 8 bases from J; junction bases left unmatched: 10. The CDR3 is CASSYELAGTGEAFF. As DNA, the CDR3 is TGTGCCAGCAGTTACGAATTAGCCGGGACAGGAGAAGCTTTCTTT.

Many counts were recorded for this clonotype. The chain couples TRBV27 to TRBJ2-3, with D possibly being TRBD1 or TRBD2 (5 bases each). V lost 5 bases and J 7 bases, leaving 19 bases between the germline ends. Germline V lookup: CDR1 MNHEY, CDR2 SMNVEV (reference sequence). The CDR3 covers 15 residues. The CDR3 spells CASSPTGAQGNTQYF. The CDR3 DNA is TGTGCCAGCAGTCCTACCGGGGCCCAGGGAAATACGCAGTATTTT.

This clonotype has at least ten counts. The rearrangement links TRBV19 to TRBJ2-7; 12 bases match TRBD2. Germline V CDR1 and CDR2: LNHDA, SQIVND (reference sequence). The CDR3 is made up of 16 amino acids. The trim removed 6 bases at V and 5 bases at J, leaving 11 bases unmatched. The CDR3, as DNA: TGTGCCAGTAGCTTTCGTCCGACTAGCGGGAGCCACGAGCAGTACTTC. Amino acids: CASSFRPTSGSHEQYF.

This clonotype was picked up many times. The rearrangement joins TRBV4-3 to TRBJ2-1, with TRBD2 identical over 11 bases. There are 17 residues in the CDR3. Germline CDR1 LGHNA, CDR2 YSLEER. V was clipped by 4 bases and J by 7 bases; unmatched bases: 12. As DNA, the CDR3 is TGCGCCAGCAGCCCCGAGACTAGCGGGGCCCTATCGAATGAGCAGTTCTTC. Translating it yields CASSPETSGALSNEQFF.

A remark on this clonotype: Since no conserved phenylalanine or tryptophan closes the CDR3, a read error is the likely cause. V gene TRBV11-2 combines with J gene TRBJ2-1, with 7 positions matching TRBD2. CDR3 size: 14 residues. J lost 9 bases, V lost 2 bases, and 7 bases had no gene match. CDR1 and CDR2 from the germline V gene are SGHAT and FQNNGV. CDR3 loop: CASSLSGTIGEQFL. The CDR3 region has the DNA TGTGCCAGCAGCTTATCCGGGACTATAGGTGAGCAGTTCCTC.

Many counts were recorded for this clonotype. In DNA, the CDR3 is TGCGCCAGCAGCCCGGACAGGGCTGACACCGGGGAGCTGTTTTTT. This encodes CASSPDRADTGELFF. The chain joins TRBV4-3 to TRBJ2-2, with TRBD1 matching over 8 bases. The CDR3 length is 15 residues. In germline, CDR1 is LGHNA, CDR2 YSLEER. The V gene end was trimmed by 4 bases and the J gene end by 3 bases; junction bases not matched to a gene: 4.

Concerning this clonotype: One end of the junction is discordant with germline, which a read error may explain. The genes are TRBV27 and TRBJ2-1; 8 bases fit TRBD2. This CDR3 region has 18 residues. Germline V gives CDR1 MNHEY, CDR2 SMNVEV (reference sequence). The CDR3 protein is CANSLVSGTRRMGNEQFF. The CDR3 DNA is TGTGCCAACAGTCTTGTATCCGGGACTAGAAGGATGGGCAATGAGCAGTTCTTC.

This clonotype was seen just once. The chain links TRBV19 to TRBJ1-5; 11 bases match TRBD1. CDR1 and CDR2 (germline): LNHDA, SQIVND (reference sequence). The trim removed 7 bases at V and 7 bases at J, leaving 6 bases unmatched. The CDR3 totals 14 residues. CDR3 DNA sequence: TGTGCCAGTAAGTGGACAGGGGGCGACCAGCCCCAGCATTTT. This sequence encodes CASKWTGGDQPQHF.

This clonotype has ten or more counts. The chain is built from TRBV13 and TRBJ2-5; D ambiguous. From germline, CDR1 is PRHDT and CDR2 FYEKMQ (reference sequence). Trimming stripped 5 bases from V and 1 base from J, with 8 bases between. The CDR3 runs 13 residues. The CDR3 sequence: CASSPGSQETQYF. CDR3 DNA sequence: TGTGCCAGCAGCCCCGGGTCCCAAGAGACCCAGTACTTC.

The V and J genes are TRBV20-1 and TRBJ2-1; TRBD2 matches 7 bases. Unmatched junction bases numbered 12, after V lost 3 bases and J lost 4 bases. This CDR3 comprises 16 residues. Germline CDR1 reads DFQATT; CDR2 reads SNEGSKA (reference sequence). The CDR3 DNA reads as TGCAGTGCTAGCATTATCCAAAGCGGGGTTTACAATGAGCAGTTCTTC. It specifies CSASIIQSGVYNEQFF.

The rearrangement joins TRBV7-9 to TRBJ1-1, with D maybe TRBD1 (5 bases). Between the trimmed V and J ends, which lost 1 base and 3 bases, there was a span of 12 bases. CDR3 length equals 15 residues. Per germline, CDR1 SEHNR and CDR2 FQNEAQ (reference sequence). CDR3 loop: CASSLGSGAHTEAFF. CDR3 coding DNA: TGTGCCAGCAGCTTAGGGTCTGGGGCCCACACTGAAGCTTTCTTT.

This clonotype was picked up many times. This sequence joins TRBV9 and TRBJ1-6; D gene ambiguous. Germline lookup yields CDR1 SGDLS and CDR2 YYNGEE. V lost 7 bases and J lost 7, with 9 bases in between. The CDR3 extends over 12 amino acids. The CDR3 bases are TGTGCCAGCGGGCCGGTGAATTCACCCCTCCACTTT. It codes for CASGPVNSPLHF.

In its sample, this clonotype was seen many times. The V and J genes are TRBV9 and TRBJ1-6; D might be TRBD1 (5 bases). CDR1 and CDR2 (germline): SGDLS, YYNGEE. V lost 0 bases, J lost 7 bases, and 8 bases lay in between. The CDR3 runs 14 residues. CDR3 DNA: TGTGCCAGCAGCGTAGGACAGCGGAATTCACCCCTCCACTTT. It codes for CASSVGQRNSPLHF.

The chain recombines TRBV4-3 with TRBJ2-7, with a weak D call TRBD2 (6 bases). This CDR3 spans 15 amino acids. Germline loops: CDR1 LGHNA, CDR2 YSLEER. V was cut by 2 bases and J by 4 bases, with 15 bases left in between. The chain's CDR3 is CASSQKEGPWYEQYF. CDR3 nucleotides: TGCGCCAGCAGCCAAAAGGAGGGGCCTTGGTACGAGCAGTACTTC.

This clonotype occurred once. This may stem from a read error, because a much larger clone lies one nucleotide away. It is unclear where the CDR3 begins or ends on the DNA, so no DNA is shown, and the CDR3 is as TCRdb lists it. CDR3 loop: CSVGTGSTYGCTF. This chain joins TRBV29-1 and TRBJ1-2; the D segment call TRBD1 is taken from the table without a DNA check. The CDR3 numbers 13 amino acids, ends counted. Germline V gene lookup returns CDR1 SQVTM and CDR2 ANQGSEA.

This clonotype has just a few counts. The chain links TRBV4-1 to TRBJ2-7; D is unclear. Between the trimmed V and J ends, which lost 0 bases and 6 bases, there was a span of 18 bases. CDR1 and CDR2 (germline): MGHRA, YSYEKL. This CDR3 has 16 residues. In DNA form, the CDR3 reads TGCGCCAGCAGCCAAGATGGCAGTCTTCCTCCGGGCGAGCAGTACTTC. It translates to CASSQDGSLPPGEQYF.